Here is one TCR beta chain with its context. Its antigen has not been determined. Base qualities are not at hand, and no much larger clone is one base apart. Sequencing of the TRB variable region was done with the immunoSEQ hsTCRB v3.0 assay at survey level resolution. The target sequencing depth for TRB was roughly 40,000-55,000 T-cell genomes per sample. Pooled TRB libraries were sequenced on an Illumina MiSeq with a v3 150-cycle kit. The original methods were these. Repertoire analysis was performed in R inside a reproducible Nextflow workflow that covered QC, data transformation and analysis. Custom analyses were implemented in LymphoSeq2, an R package for AIRR-Seq data exploration. Several samples that yielded fewer than 5000 total TRB sequences were excluded, so that 200 or so HIV repertoires were analyzed. Among the 180 to 200 retained HIV repertoires, fewer than 65 were collected before ART initiation and approximately 130 after ART initiation. Repertoires were downsampled to 5000 TRB nucleotide sequences, with summary statistics averaged over 100 downsampling iterations. Only TRB sequences with CDR3 regions of at least seven amino acids were retained for analysis. A Shannon entropy-derived clonality score and the Gini coefficient were used to measure diversity. In the repertoire networks, any two of the top 5000 CDR3 amino acid sequences were connected whenever the two sequences differed by an edit distance of one. For TRB CDR3 amino acid sequences, GLIPH2 was used to predict antigen specificity groups and MHC restriction. Known CMV, EBV, HIV or tissue antigen associations were flagged by matching CDR3 amino acid sequences against VDJdb and McPAS-TCR. Pre-ART, post-ART and control groups were compared with Wilcoxon signed-rank tests and Holm-Bonferroni correction. TCRdb limited this immuneACCESS table to in-frame rearrangements with V and J called. A share of clones is missing; checked studies link under half to unresolved V genes, and the rest is unexplained. V and J calls and clone size are copied from that table; D and trimming were computed from the DNA. Across this sample there are 30,000 to 40,000 clones, with approximately 74% seen only once. The biggest ten clones account for around 3.6% of the sample.

Inclusion was restricted to participants for whom at least one PBMC sample before ART initiation and at least two post-ART samples were available. All participants with HIV were treated in the United States of America. Cryopreserved samples of roughly 0.95-10 million PBMC were thawed and washed before DNA extraction. At the time of the earliest PBMC sample, participants with HIV were aged between about 20 and 60 years. PBMC samples from each participant spanned 1-4 timepoints before ART initiation and 2-8 timepoints after ART initiation, with a median of 7 samples. For every participant, serial HIV viral load, CD4+ T-cell count, ART history and demographic data were obtained. A Qiagen kit on a QIAcube was used to extract genomic DNA from unsorted PBMC, with samples processed in batches of 12. The data were obtained in a study of long-term antiretroviral therapy in people with HIV (dated by TCRdb to between 2021 and 2023). For the study in its entirety: The earliest samples were collected about a decade before the 2015 WHO recommendation for immediate ART, when ART was typically delayed until CD4 counts fell. A retrospective serial study tested whether ART initiation and durable HIV suppression were associated with changes in peripheral blood TRB repertoire composition and diversity. A total of 150 to 200 cryopreserved PBMC samples came from around 30 adults with confirmed HIV infection and were collected serially over a mean of roughly six years (range 1-12). Among the approximately 27 participants with HIV, more than ten were female. Test extractions of a monoclonal T-cell line alongside approximately 36 polyclonal samples showed no cross-contamination during QIAcube processing.

Summary of the overall study and its limitations: Expanded TRB clones identified before ART initiation dominated the repertoire across all time points, though the dominance fluctuated and decreased in many PLHIV after ART. Limited PBMC availability meant only the TCR beta chain was sequenced, without alpha chain pairing. Unsorted PBMC were profiled instead of sorted CD4+ and CD8+ T cells because pre-ART samples had limited cell numbers. Narrower CDR3 length ranges were observed in HIV repertoires than in controls, and an antigen-experienced repertoire with only a slight naive shift after ART was suggested by the network structure. No data were available on ART adherence, viral resistance or therapy changes, limiting inferences about post-ART repertoire changes. The samples were dated from about 2003 to 2018, and the ART regimens that were used may be less effective than current ART regimens. Starting ART was linked to a significant rise in TRB diversity, yet even after long-term ART the diversity remained significantly lower than in transplant donor controls.

The CDR3 sequence holds 17 residues, the cysteine and phenylalanine included. The entry retains the CDR3 DNA only, 51 bases that are in frame from base 1. CDR1 LGHNA and CDR2 YSLEER were looked up in the germline V gene. V sheds 3 bases and J sheds 4 bases, leaving 21 bases between their ends. This chain is built from TRBV4-3 and TRBJ2-5; tentative D gene TRBD2, with 6 bases matching. The clonotype was recovered from a man aged 50-59 years with HIV. The material was unsorted PBMCs, obtained 3 years after starting antiretroviral therapy. The DNA is as follows: TGCGCCAGCAGCCAGCCCCGCTGGAGGGCCAGTGCAGAGACCCAGTACTTC. Translated, this gives CASSQPRWRASAETQYF.